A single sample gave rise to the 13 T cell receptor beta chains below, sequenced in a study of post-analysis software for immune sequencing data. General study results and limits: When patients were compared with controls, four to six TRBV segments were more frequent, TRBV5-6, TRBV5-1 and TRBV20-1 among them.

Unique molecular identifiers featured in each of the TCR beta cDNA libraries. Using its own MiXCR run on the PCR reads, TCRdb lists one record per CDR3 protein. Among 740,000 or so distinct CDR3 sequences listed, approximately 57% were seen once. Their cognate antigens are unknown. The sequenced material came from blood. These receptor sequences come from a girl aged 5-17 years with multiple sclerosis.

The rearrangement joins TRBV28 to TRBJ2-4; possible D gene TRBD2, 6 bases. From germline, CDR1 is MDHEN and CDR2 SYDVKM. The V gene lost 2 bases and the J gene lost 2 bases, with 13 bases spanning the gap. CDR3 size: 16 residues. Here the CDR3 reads CASSLGRSLTKNIQYF. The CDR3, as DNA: TGTGCCAGCAGTTTAGGGAGGTCTCTAACCAAAAACATTCAGTACTTC.

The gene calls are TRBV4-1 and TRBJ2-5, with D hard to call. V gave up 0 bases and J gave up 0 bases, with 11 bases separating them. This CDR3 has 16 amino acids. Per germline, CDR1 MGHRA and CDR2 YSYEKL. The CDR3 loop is CASSQEGFPYQETQYF. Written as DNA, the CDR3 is TGCGCCAGCAGCCAAGAAGGTTTTCCGTACCAAGAGACCCAGTACTTC.

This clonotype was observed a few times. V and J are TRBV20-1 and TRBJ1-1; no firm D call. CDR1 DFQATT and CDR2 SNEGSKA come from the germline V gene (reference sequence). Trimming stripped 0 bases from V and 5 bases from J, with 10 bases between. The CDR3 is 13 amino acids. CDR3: CSARDRGLTEAFF. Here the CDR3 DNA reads TGCAGTGCTAGAGATCGGGGATTGACTGAAGCTTTCTTT.

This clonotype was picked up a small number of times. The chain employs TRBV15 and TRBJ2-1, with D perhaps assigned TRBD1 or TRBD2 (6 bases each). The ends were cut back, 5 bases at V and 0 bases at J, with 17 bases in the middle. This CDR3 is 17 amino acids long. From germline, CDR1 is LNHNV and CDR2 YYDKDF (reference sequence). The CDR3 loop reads CATSGGGRTDSYNEQFF. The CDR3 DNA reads TGTGCCACCAGCGGAGGGGGGCGGACGGACTCCTACAATGAGCAGTTCTTC. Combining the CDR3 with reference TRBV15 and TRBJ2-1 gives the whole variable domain DAMVIQNPRYQVTQFGKPVTLSCSQTLNHNVMYWYQQKSSQAPKLLFHYYDKDFNNEADTPDNFQSRRPNTSFCFLDIRSPGLGDTAMYLCATSGGGRTDSYNEQFFGPGTRLTVL.

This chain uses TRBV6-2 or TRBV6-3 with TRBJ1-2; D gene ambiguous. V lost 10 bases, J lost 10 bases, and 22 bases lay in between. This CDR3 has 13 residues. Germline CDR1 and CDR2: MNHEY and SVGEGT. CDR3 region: CATARTGLRTYTF. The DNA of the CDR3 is TGTGCCACCGCCCGTACGGGATTGAGGACCTACACCTTC.

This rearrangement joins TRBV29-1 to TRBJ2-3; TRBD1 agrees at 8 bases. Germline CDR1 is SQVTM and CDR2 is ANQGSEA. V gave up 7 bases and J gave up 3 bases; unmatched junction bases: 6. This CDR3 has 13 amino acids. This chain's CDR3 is CSAGQGLTDTQYF. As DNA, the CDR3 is TGCAGCGCCGGACAGGGTTTAACAGATACGCAGTATTTT.

CDR3 coding DNA: TGTGCTAGTGGTCCGGGACAGGGCTCGCGAGGCTACACCTTC. Translation: CASGPGQGSRGYTF. This chain connects TRBV12-5 to TRBJ1-2; TRBD1 matches 9 bases. Germline V gene data show CDR1 as LGHNT and CDR2 as FRNRAP. With 5 bases clipped from V and 8 bases from J, the junction kept 9 bases outside the gene matches. The CDR3 spans 14 residues.

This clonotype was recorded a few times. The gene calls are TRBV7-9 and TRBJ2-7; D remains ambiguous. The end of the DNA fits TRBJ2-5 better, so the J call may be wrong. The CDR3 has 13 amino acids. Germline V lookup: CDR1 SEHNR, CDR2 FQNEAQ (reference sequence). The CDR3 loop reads CASSLGQTGTQYF. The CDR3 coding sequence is TGTGCCAGCAGCTTGGGCCAAACCGGGACCCAGTACTTC.

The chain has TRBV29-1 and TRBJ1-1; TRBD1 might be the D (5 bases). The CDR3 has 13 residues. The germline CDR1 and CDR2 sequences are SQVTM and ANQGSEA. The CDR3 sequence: CSSQGVYDTEAFF. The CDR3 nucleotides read TGCAGTAGCCAGGGCGTTTATGACACTGAAGCTTTCTTT.

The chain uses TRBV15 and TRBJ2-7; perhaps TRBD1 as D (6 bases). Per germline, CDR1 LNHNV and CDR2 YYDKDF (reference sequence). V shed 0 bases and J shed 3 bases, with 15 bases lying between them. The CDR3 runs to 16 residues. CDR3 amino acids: CATSRDAGRGSYEQYF. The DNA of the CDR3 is TGTGCCACCAGCAGAGATGCGGGCAGGGGAAGCTACGAGCAGTACTTC.

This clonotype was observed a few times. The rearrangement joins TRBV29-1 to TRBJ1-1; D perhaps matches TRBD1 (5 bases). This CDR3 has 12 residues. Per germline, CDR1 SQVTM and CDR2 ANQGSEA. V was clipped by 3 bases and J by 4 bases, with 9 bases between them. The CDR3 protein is CSVDTGGTEAFF. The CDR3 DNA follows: TGCAGCGTTGACACGGGGGGCACTGAAGCTTTCTTT.

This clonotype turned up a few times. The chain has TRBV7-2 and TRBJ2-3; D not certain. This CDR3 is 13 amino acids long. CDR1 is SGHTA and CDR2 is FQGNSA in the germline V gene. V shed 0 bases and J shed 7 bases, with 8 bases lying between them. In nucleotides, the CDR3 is TGTGCCAGCAGCTTAGCTGCGAAGAATACGCAGTATTTT. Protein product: CASSLAAKNTQYF.

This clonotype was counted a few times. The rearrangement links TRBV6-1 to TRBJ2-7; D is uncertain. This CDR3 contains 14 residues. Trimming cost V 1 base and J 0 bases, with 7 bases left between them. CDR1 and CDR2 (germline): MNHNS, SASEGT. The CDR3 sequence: CASSEELTSYEQYF. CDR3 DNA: TGTGCCAGCAGTGAAGAGCTTACCTCCTACGAGCAGTACTTC.